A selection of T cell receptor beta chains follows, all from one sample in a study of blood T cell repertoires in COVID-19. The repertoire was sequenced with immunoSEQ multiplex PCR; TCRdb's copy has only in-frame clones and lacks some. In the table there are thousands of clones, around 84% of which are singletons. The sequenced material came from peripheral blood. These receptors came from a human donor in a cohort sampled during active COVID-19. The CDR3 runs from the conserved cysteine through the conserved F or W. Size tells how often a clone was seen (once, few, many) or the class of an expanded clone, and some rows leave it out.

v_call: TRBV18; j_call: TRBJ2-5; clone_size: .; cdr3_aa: CASSSTERTQETQYF
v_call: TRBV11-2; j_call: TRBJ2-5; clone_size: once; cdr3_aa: CASSVLRGTETQYF
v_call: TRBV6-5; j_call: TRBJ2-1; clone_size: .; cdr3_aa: CASSPTGGSYNEQFF
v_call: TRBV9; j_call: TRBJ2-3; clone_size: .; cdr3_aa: CASGAGGGLTDTQYF
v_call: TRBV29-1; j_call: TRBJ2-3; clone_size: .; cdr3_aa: CSAPGSTDTQYF
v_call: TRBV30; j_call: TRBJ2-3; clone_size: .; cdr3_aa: CAWRLAGGYPDTQYF
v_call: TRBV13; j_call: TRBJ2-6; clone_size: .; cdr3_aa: CASGDSDRSGANVLTF
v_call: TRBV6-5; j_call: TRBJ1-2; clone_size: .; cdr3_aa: CASSSSGALYGYTF
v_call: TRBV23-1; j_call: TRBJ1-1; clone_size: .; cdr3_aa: CASSHPSTGSTEAFF
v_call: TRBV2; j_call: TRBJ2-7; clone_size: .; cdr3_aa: CASSPQGDAYEQYF
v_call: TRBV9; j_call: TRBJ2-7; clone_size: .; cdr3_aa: CASSVAADRGTYEQYF
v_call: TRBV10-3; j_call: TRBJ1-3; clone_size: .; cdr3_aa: CAISEGKGNTIYF
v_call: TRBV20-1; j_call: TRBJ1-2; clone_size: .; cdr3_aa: CSATGTGGYTF
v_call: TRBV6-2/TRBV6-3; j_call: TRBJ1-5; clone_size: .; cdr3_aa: CASSYVRQPQHF
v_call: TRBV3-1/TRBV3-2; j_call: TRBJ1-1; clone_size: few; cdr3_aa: CASSQELRKGTEAFF
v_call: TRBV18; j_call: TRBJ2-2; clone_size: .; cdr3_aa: CASRPGRDTGELFF
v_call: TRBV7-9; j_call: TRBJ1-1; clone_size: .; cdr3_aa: CASSPPEAFF
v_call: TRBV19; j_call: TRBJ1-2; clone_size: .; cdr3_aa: CASRWGSSQGYTF
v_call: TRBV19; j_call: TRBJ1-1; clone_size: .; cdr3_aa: CASSIKEGTEAFF